The clone carrying this TCR beta chain was found once. Germline CDR1 reads SEHNR; CDR2 reads FQNEAQ (reference sequence). V was trimmed by 5 bases and J by 5 bases, leaving 13 bases between them. The CDR3 sequence is 13 residues long. The sample originates from a study of OX40 agonist ivuxolimab in advanced cancers. Sequencing was performed with immunoSEQ multiplex PCR; in TCRdb, only in-frame clones are kept and a portion is missing. The table records around 8,000 clones, approximately 71% of them present only once. This TCR came from an adult with an advanced solid tumor such as melanoma, head and neck, liver or kidney cancer. The rearrangement uses TRBV7-9 and TRBJ2-7; no firm D call. The material sequenced was CD4+ or CD8+ T cells sorted from blood, taken in a trial of the OX40 agonist ivuxolimab. The CDR3 region is CASSPPLQDEQYF. The CDR3 DNA is TGTGCCAGCAGCCCCCCCTTACAAGACGAGCAGTACTTC.